This note documents a single T cell receptor beta chain sequence. Per the original data handling: Reference gene primer amplification yielded estimated nucleated cell counts. Data came from immunoSEQ multiplex PCR; TCRdb stores just in-frame clones and leaves some out. The V and J calls and the clone size are those of that table, but D and trimming were determined from the DNA. There are around 130,000 clones in the sample; approximately 84% occur only once, and about 18% lies in the top ten. The CDR3 covers 14 residues. V lost 1 base and J 2 bases, leaving 8 bases between the germline ends. Germline lookup yields CDR1 SEHNR and CDR2 FQNEAQ (reference sequence). These data are taken from a study of blood T cell repertoires in COVID-19. The wider study: The analysed material was cDNA or gDNA that came from T cells, B-cell-depleted T cells, or PBMCs.

The material sequenced was peripheral blood. This chain connects TRBV7-9 to TRBJ1-2; tentatively, D is TRBD1 (5 bases). The sequence came from a woman of 80 years or more with acute or convalescent COVID-19. The CDR3 sequence is CASSLDDRNYGYTF. The CDR3 nucleotides read TGTGCCAGCAGCTTAGACGACAGAAACTATGGCTACACCTTC.